These 3 T cell receptor beta chains share one sample of origin, sequenced in a study of T cell repertoires in cytomegalovirus infection. Using its own MiXCR run on the reads, TCRdb lists one record per CDR3 protein. This table has 600,000 to 700,000 distinct CDR3 sequences, 33% appearing once. Their target antigens are unknown. The source material was cultured PBMCs, sampled from culture after CMV antigen stimulation. These receptors all come from a human donor in good health (CMV status not recorded). Some clones in this sample may be carry-over from other donors' samples.

This clonotype was counted ten times or more. The chain couples TRBV7-2 to TRBJ2-1; 7 nucleotides match TRBD2. The J segment lost 6 bases and the V segment lost 3 bases, leaving 8 bases of the junction unmatched. The CDR3 covers 15 residues. Germline values: CDR1 SGHTA, CDR2 FQGNSA. The CDR3 coding sequence is TGTGCCAGCAGCTTGTACAGCGGGGCCGGCAATGAGCAGTTCTTC. Its protein product is CASSLYSGAGNEQFF.

V and J are TRBV7-6 and TRBJ1-4; D might be TRBD1 (5 bases). The V gene's germline CDR1 is SGHVS and CDR2 FNYEAQ. The V end was cut by 3 bases, the J end by 7 bases, with 12 bases between. This CDR3 is built from 14 residues. The CDR3 nucleotides read TGTGCCAGCAGCTTCCTCCAGGGTGGTGAAAAACTGTTTTTT. This encodes CASSFLQGGEKLFF.

This chain uses TRBV30 with TRBJ1-5, with D uncertain. Germline V lookup: CDR1 GTSNPN, CDR2 SVGIG (reference sequence). The length of the CDR3 is 13 residues. Trimming pared 5 bases from V and 4 bases from J, leaving 12 bases between. CDR3 loop: CAWAPDENQPQHF. CDR3 bases: TGTGCCTGGGCCCCGGACGAAAATCAGCCCCAGCATTTT. The full variable domain, with the rest looked up from reference TRBV30 and TRBJ1-5, is SQTIHQWPATLVQPVGSPLSLECTVEGTSNPNLYWYRQAAGRGLQLLFYSVGIGQISSEVPQNLSASRPQDRQFILSSKKLLLSDSGFYLCAWAPDENQPQHFGDGTRLSIL.